These T cell receptor beta chains were read from a single sample in a study of human T cells and chemical hapten exposure. TCRdb processed the RACE reads anew with MiXCR; each CDR3 protein has one entry. This table has under 400,000 distinct CDR3 sequences, approximately 5.1% appearing once. The sample consisted of whole blood, taken in connection with sensitization to the hapten diphenylcyclopropenone (DPC). Receptors were obtained from a woman in her forties or fifties with alopecia areata. Some clones in this sample may be carry-over from other donors' samples. Both conserved end residues are part of each CDR3. A D gene is named only where the DNA matches it firmly. Not every row has a clone size; where given, it reads once, few, many or a size class.

abundance | j_gene | v_gene | d_gene | CDR3nt | CDR3aa
NA | TRBJ1-5 | TRBV20-1 | TRBD1 | TGCAGTGCTAGTGGGGACAGGGAAAATCAGCCCCAGCATTTT | CSASGDRENQPQHF
many | TRBJ1-5 | TRBV15 | NA | TGTGCCACCAGCAGAGATAGGAATAGCAATCAGCCCCAGCATTTT | CATSRDRNSNQPQHF
NA | TRBJ2-7 | TRBV5-1 | TRBD2 | TGCGCCAGCAGCTTGACCATTAGCGGGAGTTCCGCCTACGAGCAGTACTTC | CASSLTISGSSAYEQYF
NA | TRBJ2-3 | TRBV7-2 | NA | TGTGCCAGCAGCTTAGAGGAGGGGGGCCCCACGGCTAGCACAGATACGCAGTATTTT | CASSLEEGGPTASTDTQYF
many | TRBJ2-2 | TRBV7-9 | TRBD1 | TGTGCCAGCAGCCAACCCTCTGGACAGGGGGACACCGGGGAGCTGTTTTTT | CASSQPSGQGDTGELFF
many | TRBJ1-1 | TRBV5-5 | NA | TGTGCCAGCACCCGGTCGGGAGGGGCTCTCGGGACTGAAGCTTTCTTT | CASTRSGGALGTEAFF
many | TRBJ2-2 | TRBV12-3/TRBV12-4 | TRBD2 | TGTGCCAGCAGTTCTAGCGGGCCACAGACCGGGGAGCTGTTTTTT | CASSSSGPQTGELFF
many | TRBJ1-4 | TRBV12-3/TRBV12-4 | NA | TGTGCCAGCACCTTCGGGTTAGTCGGAAAACTGTTTTTT | CASTFGLVGKLFF
many | TRBJ1-1 | TRBV18 | NA | TGTGCCAGCTCGGAGTCGACAGCCCCAGGTACGGCTTTCTTT | CASSESTAPGTAFF
NA | TRBJ2-1 | TRBV5-1 | NA | TGCGCCACTAGGGAAGGAGACTCCTACAATGAGCAGTTCTTC | CATREGDSYNEQFF
many | TRBJ1-5 | TRBV7-2 | NA | TGTGCCAGCAGCCCAGGACTACATCTTAGCAATCAGCCCCAGCATTTT | CASSPGLHLSNQPQHF
many | TRBJ2-1 | TRBV12-3/TRBV12-4 | NA | TGTGCCAGCACCCCCGGGACTCGTAGCAATGAGCAGTTCTTC | CASTPGTRSNEQFF
few | TRBJ2-3 | TRBV6-5 | NA | TGTGCCAGCAGGAAAGGGAGTGCAGATACGCAGTATTTT | CASRKGSADTQYF
NA | TRBJ2-1 | TRBV6-5 | TRBD2 | TGTGCCAGCAGTCCCCCCGGCGGCGGGAGGTCCCCTGAGCAGTTCTTC | CASSPPGGGRSPEQFF
few | TRBJ1-2 | TRBV7-2 | NA | TGTGCCAGCAGCGCAGGTAGAATGGCCTATGGCTACACCTTC | CASSAGRMAYGYTF
few | TRBJ2-2 | TRBV9 | TRBD2 | TGTGCCAGCAACGGACGGACTAGCGCGGGGACAGGGGAGCTGTTTTTT | CASNGRTSAGTGELFF
many | TRBJ2-1 | TRBV7-6 | NA | TGTGCCAGCAGCTTACCGGCGCGAGAAATATACAATGAGCAGTTCTTC | CASSLPAREIYNEQFF
many | TRBJ2-7 | TRBV12-3/TRBV12-4 | NA | TGTGCCAGCAGTTTTTTAAACAGCCTCCTAGGGCAGTACTTC | CASSFLNSLLGQYF
many | TRBJ2-3 | TRBV7-2 | TRBD2 | TGTGCCAGCAGCTTAAATCCGGGGGGGAGCACAGATACGCAGTATTTT | CASSLNPGGSTDTQYF